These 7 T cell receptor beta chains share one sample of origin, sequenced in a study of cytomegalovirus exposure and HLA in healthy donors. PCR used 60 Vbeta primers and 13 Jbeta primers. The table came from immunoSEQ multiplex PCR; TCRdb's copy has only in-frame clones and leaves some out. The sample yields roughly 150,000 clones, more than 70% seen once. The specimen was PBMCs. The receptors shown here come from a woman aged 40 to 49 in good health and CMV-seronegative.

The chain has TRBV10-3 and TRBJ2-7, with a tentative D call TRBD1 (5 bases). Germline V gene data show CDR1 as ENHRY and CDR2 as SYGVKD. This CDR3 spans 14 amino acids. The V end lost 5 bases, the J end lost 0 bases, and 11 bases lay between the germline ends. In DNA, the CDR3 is TGTGCCATCAGTCCCCATGGGGCCTCCTACGAGCAGTACTTC. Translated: CAISPHGASYEQYF.

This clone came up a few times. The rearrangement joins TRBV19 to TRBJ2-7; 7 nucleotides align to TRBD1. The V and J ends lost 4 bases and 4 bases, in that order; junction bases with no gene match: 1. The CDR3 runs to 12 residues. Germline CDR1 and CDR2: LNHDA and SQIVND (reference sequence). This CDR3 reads CASSKGQYEQYF. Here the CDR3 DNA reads TGTGCCAGTAGTAAGGGACAGTACGAGCAGTACTTC.

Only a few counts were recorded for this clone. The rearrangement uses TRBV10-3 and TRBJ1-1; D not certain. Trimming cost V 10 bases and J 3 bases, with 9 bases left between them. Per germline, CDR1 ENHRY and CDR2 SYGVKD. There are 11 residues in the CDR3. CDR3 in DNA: TGTGCCACGGGGATTGACACTGAAGCTTTCTTT. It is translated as CATGIDTEAFF.

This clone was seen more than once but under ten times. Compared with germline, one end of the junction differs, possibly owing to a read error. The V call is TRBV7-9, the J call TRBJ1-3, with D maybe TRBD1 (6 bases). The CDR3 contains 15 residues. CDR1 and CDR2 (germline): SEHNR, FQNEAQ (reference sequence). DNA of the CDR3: TGTTCCAGCAGCTCCACAGGGCGGCTTGGAAACACCATATATTTT. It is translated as CSSSSTGRLGNTIYF.

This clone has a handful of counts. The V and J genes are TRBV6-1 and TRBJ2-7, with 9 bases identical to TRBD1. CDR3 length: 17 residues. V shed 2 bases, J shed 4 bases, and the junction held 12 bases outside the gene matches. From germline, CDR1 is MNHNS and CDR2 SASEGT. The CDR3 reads CASSETPGGTGRYEQYF. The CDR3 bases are TGTGCCAGCAGTGAAACCCCTGGGGGGACAGGGAGATACGAGCAGTACTTC.

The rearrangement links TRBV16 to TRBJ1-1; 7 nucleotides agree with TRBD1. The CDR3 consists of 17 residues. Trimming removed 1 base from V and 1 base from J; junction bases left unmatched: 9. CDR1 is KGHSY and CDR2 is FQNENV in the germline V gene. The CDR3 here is CASSQFPAGGTNTEAFF. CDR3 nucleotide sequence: TGTGCCAGCAGCCAATTCCCGGCAGGGGGTACGAACACTGAAGCTTTCTTT.

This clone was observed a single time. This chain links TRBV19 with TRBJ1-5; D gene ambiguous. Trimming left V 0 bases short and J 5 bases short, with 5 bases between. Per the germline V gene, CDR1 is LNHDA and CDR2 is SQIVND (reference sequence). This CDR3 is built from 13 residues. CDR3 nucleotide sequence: TGTGCCAGTAGTATAGAAGAGGATCAGCCCCAGCATTTT. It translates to CASSIEEDQPQHF.